This T cell receptor (beta chain) stems from a study of T cell responses to AZD1222 COVID-19 vaccine. Study-level results: Spike was spanned by vaccine-associated CD4 TCRs, with dominance at 160-218 and 743-854.

A note on this clone: As yet, its antigen is unknown.

TCRdb keeps only in-frame clones here, not all; method: immunoSEQ multiplex PCR. The table has 100,000 to 150,000 clones, about nine tenths seen once. The germline V and J ends were trimmed by 1 base and 6 bases, with 10 bases remaining between them. The CDR3 loop spans 15 amino acids. In germline, CDR1 is SGHTA, CDR2 FQGNSA. This TCR came from an adult in good health. The sample was peripheral blood, taken on day 0 of AZD1222 vaccination. The chain joins TRBV7-2 to TRBJ1-6; D is undetermined. CDR3: CASSLDRGPNSPLHF. The CDR3, as DNA: TGTGCCAGCAGCTTAGACAGAGGCCCTAATTCACCCCTCCACTTT.